This entry lists 22 T cell receptor beta chains sequenced from one sample in a study of control samples from healthy donors and cancer patients. The protocol was immunoSEQ multiplex PCR, while the TCRdb copy is restricted to in-frame clones and leaves out a portion. The data contain some 200,000 clones, roughly 89% of them singletons. Sequenced sample: blood. The receptors here all came from a woman under 40 in good health.

The chain carries TRBV28 and TRBJ2-2; tentative D call: TRBD1 (5 bases). The length of the CDR3 is 13 residues. Germline lookup yields CDR1 MDHEN and CDR2 SYDVKM. V was pared by 7 bases and J by 5 bases, with 11 bases between. CDR3 coding DNA: TGTGCCAGCATAGGGGTGGTAACCGGGGAGCTGTTTTTT. Protein: CASIGVVTGELFF.

The chain links TRBV6-5 to TRBJ2-1; TRBD2 is a possible D gene (6 bases). Germline CDR1 and CDR2: MNHEY and SVGAGI. The germline V and J ends were trimmed by 7 bases and 2 bases, with 6 bases remaining between them. The CDR3 extends over 12 amino acids. The CDR3 DNA follows: TGTGCCAGCACGGGAGCCTACAATGAGCAGTTCTTC. It codes for CASTGAYNEQFF.

The rearrangement uses TRBV12-5 and TRBJ2-7; perhaps TRBD1 as D (6 bases). Germline V CDR1 and CDR2: LGHNT, FRNRAP. The V end lost 1 base, the J end lost 2 bases, and 6 bases lay between the germline ends. The CDR3 covers 13 residues. The CDR3 protein is CASGLGTAYEQYF. CDR3 DNA: TGTGCTAGTGGTTTGGGGACAGCCTACGAGCAGTACTTC.

To note about this clone: The sample contains more than one DNA sequence encoding this CDR3. The rearrangement uses TRBV5-1 and TRBJ2-7; 12 bases are shared with TRBD2. CDR3 size: 14 residues. Trimming at V came to 4 bases and at J to 5 bases, leaving 4 bases not matched to a gene. CDR1 and CDR2 from the germline V gene are SGHRS and YFSETQ. The DNA for the CDR3 is TGCGCCAGCAGCAGACTAGCGGGAGTCGACGAGCAGTACTTC. Translation gives CASSRLAGVDEQYF.

The chain uses TRBV10-3 and TRBJ2-1, with 9 bases fitting TRBD2. Trimming cost V 2 bases and J 3 bases; bases outside gene matches: 2. The V gene's germline CDR1 is ENHRY and CDR2 SYGVKD. The length of the CDR3 is 15 residues. CDR3 residues: CAISEVAGDYNEQFF. The DNA of the CDR3 is TGTGCCATCAGTGAGGTAGCGGGAGACTACAATGAGCAGTTCTTC.

This chain connects TRBV21-1 to TRBJ2-5; the D call of TRBD2 is as the table states it, not checked on the DNA. TRBV21-1 is noted as a pseudogene. The CDR3 length is 16 residues. The CDR3 loop reads CASSKTSGEYQETQYF. In DNA form, the CDR3 reads TGTGCCAGCAGCAAGACTAGCGGAGAGTACCAAGAGACCCAGTACTTC.

The chain carries TRBV27 and TRBJ2-7, with a tentative D call TRBD1 (6 bases). Trimming shortened V by 2 bases and J by 1 base, and 6 bases separated the two germline ends. From germline, CDR1 is MNHEY and CDR2 SMNVEV (reference sequence). CDR3 length: 13 amino acids. The CDR3 spells CASSLRGSYEQYF. For the CDR3, the DNA is TGTGCCAGCAGTTTAAGGGGGTCCTACGAGCAGTACTTC.

The V call is TRBV27, the J call TRBJ2-3, with 9 bases lining up with TRBD2. Germline-derived CDR1 and CDR2 are MNHEY and SMNVEV (reference sequence). The ends lost 5 bases at V and 6 bases at J; junction bases unmatched: 6. The CDR3 is 14 residues long. The DNA of the CDR3 is TGTGCCAGCAGTACCACTAGCGGGTCTGATACGCAGTATTTT. The encoded protein is CASSTTSGSDTQYF.

J is TRBJ2-5 and V is TRBV10-2, with 7 bases fitting TRBD2. This CDR3 contains 14 residues. Germline loops: CDR1 WSHSY, CDR2 SAAADI. J lost 5 bases, V lost 2 bases, and 5 bases had no gene match. CDR3 bases: TGCGCCAGCAGTGAGGGGAGGGTCTGGGAGACCCAGTACTTC. Protein: CASSEGRVWETQYF.

This clone showed up just once. The gene calls are TRBV6-2 or TRBV6-3 and TRBJ1-2, with D possibly being TRBD1 (6 bases). Germline V CDR1 and CDR2: MNHEY, SVGEGT. Trimming removed 6 bases from V and 2 bases from J, with 7 bases in between. The length of the CDR3 is 12 residues. CDR3 bases: TGTGCCAGCAGCCAGGGGAACTATGGCTACACCTTC. Its translation is CASSQGNYGYTF.

This clone was detected once. CDR3 nucleotides: TGTGCCAGCAGCGTAGGGCCCGTGGGGGACACTGAAGCTTTCTTT. It encodes CASSVGPVGDTEAFF. The V and J genes are TRBV9 and TRBJ1-1; TRBD1 is a possible D gene (5 bases). V lost 0 bases and J lost 3, with 12 bases in between. The CDR3 contains 15 residues. CDR1 and CDR2 from the germline V gene are SGDLS and YYNGEE. The whole variable domain, filled in from reference TRBV9 and TRBJ1-1, reads DSGVTQTPKHLITATGQRVTLRCSPRSGDLSVYWYQQSLDQGLQFLIQYYNGEERAKGNILERFSAQQFPDLHSELNLSSLELGDSALYFCASSVGPVGDTEAFFGQGTRLTVV.

V is TRBV30 and J is TRBJ2-7; TRBD1 agrees at 9 bases. This CDR3 spans 14 amino acids. The germline V gene encodes CDR1 GTSNPN and CDR2 SVGIG (reference sequence). V lost 2 bases, J lost 6 bases, and 8 bases stayed unmatched. This CDR3 is CAWSKKQGAAEQYF. In nucleotides, the CDR3 is TGTGCCTGGAGTAAGAAACAGGGGGCGGCCGAGCAGTACTTC.

As concerns this clone: The sample holds other DNA sequences that translate to the same CDR3. The CDR3 loop is CASSGQSYEQYF. CDR3 in DNA: TGTGCCAGCAGTGGACAGTCCTACGAGCAGTACTTC. The V call is TRBV12-3 or TRBV12-4, the J call TRBJ2-7, with a possible D match to TRBD1 (6 bases). CDR3 length: 12 amino acids. Trimming removed 5 bases from V and 1 base from J, with 6 bases in between.

The chain has TRBV28 and TRBJ2-1; 9 bases are a match to TRBD2. Germline V gene sequence: CDR1 MDHEN, CDR2 SYDVKM. Germline trimming cut 5 bases from V and 1 base from J; bases unmatched to any gene: 3. This CDR3 spans 15 amino acids. CDR3 sequence reads: CASSEREASYNEQFF. CDR3 sequence (DNA): TGTGCCAGCAGTGAGCGGGAGGCTTCCTACAATGAGCAGTTCTTC. Full variable domain (remainder filled in from reference TRBV28 and TRBJ2-1): DVKVTQSSRYLVKRTGEKVFLECVQDMDHENMFWYRQDPGLGLRLIYFSYDVKMKEKGDIPEGYSVSREKKERFSLILESASTNQTSMYLCASSEREASYNEQFFGPGTRLTVL.

This clone has a single count. This chain connects TRBV6-5 to TRBJ2-3; 9 bases are shared with TRBD2. Germline CDR1 is MNHEY and CDR2 is SVGAGI. The CDR3 has 15 residues. V dropped 5 bases and J dropped 3; count of bases not matched to a gene: 6. The CDR3 DNA sequence: TGTGCCAGCAGTACAAGCGGGGGGCCTACAGATACGCAGTATTTT. It codes for CASSTSGGPTDTQYF.

V and J are TRBV6-1 and TRBJ1-4; 8 bases align to TRBD1. Germline CDR1 and CDR2: MNHNS and SASEGT. Losses at the gene ends were 2 bases for V and 9 bases for J; bases not matched to a gene: 14. The CDR3 length is 17 residues. The CDR3 sequence: CASSEWNGQGAKKKLFF. The CDR3 bases are TGTGCCAGCAGTGAATGGAACGGACAGGGCGCCAAAAAAAAACTGTTTTTT.

V is TRBV3-1 (or the pseudogene TRBV3-2) and J is TRBJ2-7; the D call may be TRBD1 or TRBD2 (5 bases each). In germline, CDR1 is LGHDT, CDR2 YNNKEL (reference sequence). V gave up 2 bases and J gave up 0 bases, with 11 bases separating them. The CDR3 runs to 15 residues. CDR3: CASSQPGRLSYEQYF. CDR3 sequence (DNA): TGTGCCAGCAGCCAACCGGGACGCCTCTCCTACGAGCAGTACTTC.

The CDR3 DNA reads TGTGCCAGCTCAACGGACTCTGGAAACACCATATATTTT. It is translated as CASSTDSGNTIYF. The rearrangement uses TRBV18 and TRBJ1-3; D is undetermined. There are 13 residues in the CDR3. Germline V gene data show CDR1 as KGHSH and CDR2 as LQKENI. V gave up 5 bases and J gave up 0 bases, with 5 bases separating them.

This clone is a singleton in its sample. This chain joins TRBV12-5 and TRBJ2-7; 7 nucleotides line up with TRBD1. There are 13 residues in the CDR3. V was clipped by 5 bases and J by 2 bases; unmatched bases: 3. Germline V gives CDR1 LGHNT, CDR2 FRNRAP. The CDR3 here is CASGIQGPYEQYF. The CDR3, as DNA: TGTGCTAGTGGTATACAGGGGCCCTACGAGCAGTACTTC.

This clone was recorded only once. The chain employs TRBV19 and TRBJ1-2; 7 positions match TRBD1. V shed 5 bases and J 2 bases; nucleotides not matched to a gene: 8. CDR3 size: 15 residues. Per the germline V gene, CDR1 is LNHDA and CDR2 is SQIVND (reference sequence). Here the CDR3 DNA reads TGTGCCAGTAGTGGAGCGGGACAGTCCAACTATGGCTACACCTTC. Translation: CASSGAGQSNYGYTF.

This clone came up a few times. V usage is TRBV27 and J usage is TRBJ2-3; D perhaps matches TRBD1 (6 bases). CDR1 is MNHEY, CDR2 SMNVEV, per germline (reference sequence). V was trimmed by 6 bases and J by 2 bases, leaving 18 bases between them. The CDR3 totals 16 residues. The CDR3 DNA is TGTGCCAGCAGCCCCGGCCAGGGGTATAACACAGATACGCAGTATTTT. Its translation is CASSPGQGYNTDTQYF.

The rearrangement uses TRBV9 and TRBJ1-1, with D unresolved. Germline V gene lookup returns CDR1 SGDLS and CDR2 YYNGEE. Trimming shortened V by 0 bases and J by 5 bases, and 8 bases separated the two germline ends. This CDR3 is 13 amino acids long. CDR3 in DNA: TGTGCCAGCAGCGTAGTGCCGACTACTGAAGCTTTCTTT. Encoded protein: CASSVVPTTEAFF.